The clone carrying this TCR delta chain has a handful of counts. Its antigen is not identified. The TCRdb protein, from a much larger clone, departs from this DNA's translation at residue 9, likely by read error; the protein shown derives from the DNA. TCRdb redid the clone calls on the multiplex PCR reads with CATT. The profile shows tens of thousands of delta-chain clones, 0.9% to 1% of them singletons. This specimen belongs to a study of γδ T cells in repeated Plasmodium falciparum infection. Study as a whole: Donors were malaria-exposed Malian children or age- and gender-matched Australian children. Study results and limitations: Repeated controlled infections reportedly drove waves of new clonotype selection in Vdelta2-negative, mostly Vdelta1+, gammadelta repertoires. Over time and infection, Vgamma9/Vdelta2+ repertoires remained highly stable and polyclonal.

Bulk repertoires came from Vgamma9/Vdelta2+ or Vdelta2-negative gammadelta T cells flow-sorted from PBMC. The germline V and J ends were trimmed by 1 base and 0 bases, with 18 bases remaining between them. The germline gives CDR1 TSWWSYY, CDR2 QGS. This CDR3 is built from 18 residues. The receptor was derived from a pool of human donors (malaria-infected and uninfected, not separated). The rearrangement uses TRDV1 and TRDJ1, with D possibly being TRDD3 (5 bases). TCRdb carries no J gene annotation; the J gene was assigned here by matching the DNA with germline. Sequencing was done on a sample of gamma-delta T cells from blood. DNA of the CDR3: TGTGCTCTTGGGGAACCGCTACTGGAGAACTCGTACACCGATAAACTCATCTTT. Encoded protein: CALGEPLLENSYTDKLIF.